These 30 T cell receptor beta chains came from one sample sequenced in a study of control samples from healthy donors and cancer patients. Measured with immunoSEQ multiplex PCR; TCRdb has only the in-frame clones, and not every one. This sample carries over 200,000 clones, roughly 82% of them seen once, and the ten largest clones take roughly 15%. Sequenced input: PBMCs. These receptors all stem from a woman aged 60-70 years with lung cancer.

This chain links TRBV7-3 with TRBJ2-5, with 8 positions matching TRBD1. This CDR3 comprises 15 residues. The V segment lost 5 bases and the J segment 5 bases; nucleotides outside the gene matches: 10. Germline loops: CDR1 SGHTA, CDR2 FQGTGA. CDR3 residues: CASSRRGLYSETQYF. DNA of the CDR3: TGTGCCAGCAGCCGCAGGGGGCTCTATTCGGAGACCCAGTACTTC.

The gene calls are TRBV4-2 and TRBJ2-5; the match to TRBD2 covers 15 bases. Germline V gene data show CDR1 as LGHNA and CDR2 as YNFKEQ. V was pared by 4 bases and J by 9 bases, with 6 bases of the junction left unmatched. The CDR3 has 15 residues. The CDR3, as DNA: TGTGCCAGCAGCCCAACAAGGACTAGCGGGGGGGCCCAGTACTTC. Protein sequence: CASSPTRTSGGAQYF.

This clone has only one observation. The V and J genes are TRBV6-5 and TRBJ2-7; 7 bases map to TRBD2. V gave up 7 bases and J gave up 2 bases; unmatched junction bases: 8. CDR1 MNHEY and CDR2 SVGAGI come from the germline V gene. This CDR3 contains 14 residues. The CDR3 DNA is TGTGCCAGCAAAGGACTAGTCGCGCCCTACGAGCAGTACTTC. Protein sequence: CASKGLVAPYEQYF.

V usage is TRBV21-1 and J usage is TRBJ2-5; the D call in the table, TRBD2, was not verified against the DNA. TRBV21-1 is tagged as a pseudogene. The CDR3 is 15 residues long. Written as DNA, the CDR3 is TGTGCCAGCAGCAAAGCTCCTAGCGCCCAAGAGACCCAGTACTTC. This sequence encodes CASSKAPSAQETQYF.

J is TRBJ1-5 and V is TRBV7-2; 9 bases are shared with TRBD1. Germline V lookup: CDR1 SGHTA, CDR2 FQGNSA. V dropped 5 bases and J dropped 5; count of bases not matched to a gene: 16. CDR3 size: 18 residues. The CDR3 nucleotides read TGTGCCAGCAGCAAAGTCCCGGGACAGGGACGAGGGGATCAGCCCCAGCATTTT. Translated, it gives CASSKVPGQGRGDQPQHF.

The chain carries TRBV7-3 and TRBJ2-3; the match to TRBD2 covers 11 bases. The germline V gene encodes CDR1 SGHTA and CDR2 FQGTGA. This CDR3 contains 18 residues. J gave up 2 bases and V 5 bases, and 12 bases lay outside the gene matches. CDR3 loop: CASSGGTSGVAHTDTQYF. For the CDR3, the DNA is TGTGCCAGCAGCGGCGGGACTAGCGGTGTGGCACACACAGATACGCAGTATTTT.

A single count supports this clone. The genes are TRBV15 and TRBJ2-2; maybe TRBD1 (6 bases). CDR3 size: 16 residues. The V gene lost 5 bases and the J gene lost 5 bases, with 18 bases spanning the gap. Germline lookup yields CDR1 LNHNV and CDR2 YYDKDF (reference sequence). The CDR3 DNA reads as TGTGCCACCAGCCCCGAGAGGGCTAGGGGGACCGGGGAGCTGTTTTTT. Translated: CATSPERARGTGELFF.

In DNA form, the CDR3 reads TGTGCCAGCAGCCCCTTCCAGCTCTCTGGGGCCAACGTCCTGACTTTC. Its translation: CASSPFQLSGANVLTF. V gene TRBV4-2 combines with J gene TRBJ2-6; D unclear. The germline CDR1 and CDR2 sequences are LGHNA and YNFKEQ. Between the trimmed V and J ends, which lost 4 bases and 0 bases, there was a span of 10 bases. This CDR3 has 16 residues.

V usage is TRBV29-1 and J usage is TRBJ1-5, with a weak D call TRBD1 (5 bases). This CDR3 is built from 13 residues. Germline V gives CDR1 SQVTM, CDR2 ANQGSEA. Trimming left V 4 bases short and J 6 bases short, with 13 bases between. DNA of the CDR3: TGCAGCGTTGGGCCAGGGTCTGGTCAGCCCCAGCATTTT. Its protein is CSVGPGSGQPQHF.

This clone appeared once. The chain combines TRBV19 with TRBJ1-1, with 8 nucleotides matching TRBD1. This CDR3 is built from 13 residues. V dropped 6 bases and J dropped 4; count of bases not matched to a gene: 4. In germline, CDR1 is LNHDA, CDR2 SQIVND (reference sequence). CDR3 protein: CASRDTGGTEAFF. The CDR3 DNA sequence: TGTGCCAGTAGGGACACAGGGGGCACTGAAGCTTTCTTT.

The rearrangement uses TRBV19 and TRBJ1-5, with D possibly being TRBD1 (5 bases). The CDR3 spans 15 residues. V was shortened by 6 bases and J by 1 base, with 13 bases between the two germline ends. The germline gives CDR1 LNHDA, CDR2 SQIVND (reference sequence). CDR3 loop: CASRPAWGSNQPQHF. The CDR3 DNA reads TGTGCCAGTAGGCCAGCATGGGGGAGCAATCAGCCCCAGCATTTT.

V is TRBV27 and J is TRBJ2-6, with 7 bases aligning to TRBD1. Trimming cost V 4 bases and J 0 bases; bases outside gene matches: 3. CDR3 length: 16 residues. Germline CDR1 MNHEY, CDR2 SMNVEV (reference sequence). The CDR3 here is CASSYTGASGANVLTF. CDR3 nucleotide sequence: TGTGCCAGCAGTTACACAGGGGCCTCTGGGGCCAACGTCCTGACTTTC.

The rearrangement uses TRBV10-3 and TRBJ1-3; no clear D gene. The V gene's germline CDR1 is ENHRY and CDR2 SYGVKD. V shed 6 bases and J shed 0 bases, with 15 bases lying between them. The length of the CDR3 is 16 residues. CDR3 sequence: CAIRDSTVSSGNTIYF. The CDR3 nucleotides read TGTGCCATCAGGGATTCTACAGTGAGCTCTGGAAACACCATATATTTT.

The V and J genes are TRBV23-1 and TRBJ1-2, with D possibly matching TRBD1 (5 bases). TRBV23-1 falls under the ORF class, with uncertain function. Trimming stripped 4 bases from V and 4 bases from J, with 13 bases between. The CDR3 runs to 14 residues. CDR3 in amino acids: CASSRDATSYGYTF. In DNA form, the CDR3 reads TGCGCCAGCAGTCGGGACGCCACCTCCTATGGCTACACCTTC.

The chain uses TRBV7-9 and TRBJ1-1; D remains ambiguous. CDR1 and CDR2 (germline): SEHNR, FQNEAQ (reference sequence). The CDR3 runs to 12 residues. Between the trimmed V and J ends, which lost 5 bases and 8 bases, there was a span of 12 bases. CDR3 nucleotide sequence: TGTGCCAGCAGCCTCAGCCTGGGGGAAGCTTTCTTT. Translation gives CASSLSLGEAFF.

The chain employs TRBV12-3 or TRBV12-4 and TRBJ2-7; 7 bases map to TRBD2. V lost 5 bases and J lost 4; bases outside the gene matches: 5. The CDR3 totals 13 residues. In DNA form, the CDR3 reads TGTGCCAGCAGTCAGGGACTAACATACGAGCAGTACTTC. This encodes CASSQGLTYEQYF.

The rearrangement uses TRBV30 and TRBJ1-5; TRBD1 aligns across 8 bases. CDR1 and CDR2 (germline): GTSNPN, SVGIG (reference sequence). With V trimmed by 5 bases and J by 6 bases, 12 bases remained unmatched. The CDR3 extends over 15 amino acids. CDR3 sequence reads: CAWCRSDREGQPQHF. CDR3 coding DNA: TGTGCCTGGTGCCGATCGGACAGGGAGGGTCAGCCCCAGCATTTT.

This sequence joins TRBV2 and TRBJ2-1, with D possibly being TRBD2 (6 bases). The germline V gene has CDR1 SNHLY and CDR2 FYNNEI. CDR3 length equals 16 residues. V lost 11 bases to trimming and J lost 0 bases, with 20 bases between them. The CDR3 protein is CAGSRDFLVSYNEQFF. CDR3 nucleotides: TGTGCCGGTTCTCGGGACTTTCTCGTCTCCTACAATGAGCAGTTCTTC. Variable domain in full (rest from reference TRBV2 and TRBJ2-1): EPEVTQTPSHQVTQMGQEVILRCVPISNHLYFYWYRQILGQKVEFLVSFYNNEISEKSEIFDDQFSVERPDGSNFTLKIRSTKLEDSAMYFCAGSRDFLVSYNEQFFGPGTRLTVL.

This clone came up a few times. The rearrangement uses TRBV5-6 and TRBJ2-2; a possible D gene is TRBD2 (6 bases). Trimming shortened V by 3 bases and J by 0 bases, and 15 bases separated the two germline ends. This CDR3 is built from 17 residues. Germline CDR1 reads SGHDT; CDR2 reads YYEEEE. CDR3 in DNA: TGTGCCAGCAGCTCCTACAGACTAGACACGAACACCGGGGAGCTGTTTTTT. Residues: CASSSYRLDTNTGELFF.

The chain recombines TRBV7-9 with TRBJ2-1; 9 bases map to TRBD2. Trimming took 4 bases from V and 9 from J; bases not matched to a gene: 13. Germline V gives CDR1 SEHNR, CDR2 FQNEAQ (reference sequence). CDR3 length: 16 residues. CDR3 protein: CASSSPAGGPFTEQFF. The CDR3 DNA follows: TGTGCCAGCAGCTCACCGGCGGGAGGGCCGTTCACTGAGCAGTTCTTC. The whole variable domain, filled in from reference TRBV7-9 and TRBJ2-1, reads DTGVSQNPRHKITKRGQNVTFRCDPISEHNRLYWYRQTLGQGPEFLTYFQNEAQLEKSRLLSDRFSAERPKGSFSTLEIQRTEQGDSAMYLCASSSPAGGPFTEQFFGPGTRLTVL.

This clone showed up just a few times. V usage is TRBV7-9 and J usage is TRBJ1-3; 12 bases are shared with TRBD1. The CDR3 spans 17 residues. Germline loops: CDR1 SEHNR, CDR2 FQNEAQ (reference sequence). V gave up 0 bases and J gave up 7 bases; unmatched junction bases: 7. The CDR3 protein is CASSLAGTGGIGNTIYF. CDR3 coding DNA: TGTGCCAGCAGCTTAGCTGGGACAGGGGGCATTGGCAACACCATATATTTT.

This clone was detected only a few times. V usage is TRBV7-8 and J usage is TRBJ1-6; 10 bases fit TRBD1. CDR1 is SGHVS and CDR2 is FQNEAQ in the germline V gene. The CDR3 extends over 16 amino acids. With V trimmed by 5 bases and J by 9 bases, 10 bases remained unmatched. The DNA of the CDR3 is TGTGCCAGCAGCCACCGGGACAGGGGAACAACTTCACCCCTCCACTTT. As protein: CASSHRDRGTTSPLHF.

The chain employs TRBV3-1 (or the pseudogene TRBV3-2) and TRBJ2-2, with 8 bases fitting TRBD1. The CDR3 contains 16 residues. Germline lookup yields CDR1 LGHDT and CDR2 YNNKEL (reference sequence). The junction had 5 bases not matched to a gene; V was cut back by 5 bases and J by 0 bases. DNA of the CDR3: TGTGCCAGCAGCTTCGGGACAGGCTCGAACACCGGGGAGCTGTTTTTT. Translation: CASSFGTGSNTGELFF.

V is TRBV5-1 and J is TRBJ2-2; no clear D gene. The CDR3 sequence is 17 residues long. V was cut by 0 bases and J by 0 bases, with 12 bases left in between. In germline, CDR1 is SGHRS, CDR2 YFSETQ. CDR3 nucleotide sequence: TGCGCCAGCAGCTTGGCGAGCAGGATCGCGAACACCGGGGAGCTGTTTTTT. This codes for CASSLASRIANTGELFF.

The chain uses TRBV10-2 and TRBJ2-3; 14 bases are shared with TRBD2. J lost 6 bases, V lost 2 bases, and 7 bases had no gene match. This CDR3 spans 17 amino acids. Germline V gene sequence: CDR1 WSHSY, CDR2 SAAADI. CDR3 sequence (DNA): TGCGCCAGCAGTGAGCCCGCGACTAGCGGGGGGGTTGATACGCAGTATTTT. Its translation is CASSEPATSGGVDTQYF.

The rearrangement uses TRBV6-5 and TRBJ2-1; D possibly corresponds to TRBD2 (7 bases). Trimming removed 4 bases from V and 6 bases from J, with 13 bases in between. The CDR3 runs 14 residues. The germline V gene has CDR1 MNHEY and CDR2 SVGAGI. Here the CDR3 DNA reads TGTGCCAGCAGTTCGATAGGGGGGGGCAATGAGCAGTTCTTC. This translates into CASSSIGGGNEQFF.

The chain recombines TRBV5-1 with TRBJ2-5; 7 bases map to TRBD2. From germline, CDR1 is SGHRS and CDR2 YFSETQ. This CDR3 contains 14 residues. V lost 2 bases, J lost 1 base, and 2 bases stayed unmatched. The DNA for the CDR3 is TGCGCCAGCAGCTTAAGCGGGATCCAAGAGACCCAGTACTTC. This translates into CASSLSGIQETQYF.

The chain employs TRBV7-9 and TRBJ2-1; D is ambiguous. Germline loops: CDR1 SEHNR, CDR2 FQNEAQ (reference sequence). Deletions cut 3 bases from V and 3 bases from J, with 9 bases between. This CDR3 has 14 residues. Here the CDR3 DNA reads TGTGCCAGCAGCTTCTCCTACTTCTACAATGAGCAGTTCTTC. Encoded protein: CASSFSYFYNEQFF.

This chain joins TRBV25-1 and TRBJ1-4; D not certain. This CDR3 has 14 residues. Trimming left V 6 bases short and J 6 bases short, with 14 bases between. Germline assignment: CDR1 MGHDK and CDR2 SYGVNS. CDR3 DNA: TGTGCCAGCAGCGTCGTCGGTACGGATGAAAAACTGTTTTTT. This translates into CASSVVGTDEKLFF.

This clone was detected only a few times. The rearrangement links TRBV28 to TRBJ2-7; TRBD2 agrees at 9 bases. The V gene end was trimmed by 6 bases and the J gene end by 3 bases; junction bases not matched to a gene: 0. This CDR3 has 12 residues. Per the germline V gene, CDR1 is MDHEN and CDR2 is SYDVKM. The CDR3 coding sequence is TGTGCCAGCAGACTAGCGGGCTACGAGCAGTACTTC. Its protein product is CASRLAGYEQYF.